This T cell receptor (beta chain) is drawn from a study of T cell clonality in common variable immunodeficiency. Findings of the study overall: TCRbeta clonality was increased in CVID versus healthy controls. Reportedly, TCR beta sequences from common variable immunodeficiency showed fewer deletions and N-nucleotide insertions.

Germline CDR1 DFQATT, CDR2 SNEGSKA (reference sequence). V lost 6 bases, J lost 0 bases, and 12 bases lay in between. This CDR3 contains 14 residues. This clone has ten or more counts. The target antigen is unknown. The sequence runs out 3 residues before the end of the CDR3; the remainder is reconstructed from the germline J gene. Equal genomic DNA amounts from CVID and control samples were sequenced. Profiled with immunoSEQ multiplex PCR; TCRdb holds only in-frame clones, not every one. The sample contains 30,000 to 40,000 clones, none of them singletons. Sequences were obtained from peripheral blood mononuclear cells. This rearrangement joins TRBV20-1 to TRBJ1-5; the D gene is possibly TRBD1 (5 bases). The clonotype was recovered from a person aged 18 to 69 in good health. CDR3 amino acids: CSATATNSNQPQHF. The sequenced part of the CDR3 DNA is TGCAGTGCGACAGCTACTAATAGCAATCAGCCC.